The T cell receptor (beta chain) under discussion was sequenced for a study of T cell responses to AZD1222 COVID-19 vaccine. The study's findings and limits: Among spike-specific TCRs, nearly half reportedly target unmutated variant regions. Every sample of the repertoires postdated the peak T cell response. Baseline seropositives among AZD1222 recipients totaled only 5 to 7. Most donors were white British and more were female, and clonal diversity was possibly underestimated.

Data came from immunoSEQ multiplex PCR; TCRdb stores just in-frame clones and leaves some out. The table has about 120,000 clones, around 90% seen once. A remark on this clone: Its antigen remains unidentified.

The CDR3 sequence is 12 residues long. The germline CDR1 and CDR2 sequences are LNHDA and SQIVND (reference sequence). V lost 3 bases, J lost 5 bases, and 7 bases lay in between. Specimen: peripheral blood, collected 28 days after the second dose of the MenACWY control vaccine. The origin of this receptor is an adult who received the MenACWY meningococcal vaccine as a control. The chain employs TRBV19 and TRBJ2-5; D not certain. The CDR3 loop is CASSISAETQYF. The CDR3 region has the DNA TGTGCCAGTAGTATTTCTGCGGAGACCCAGTACTTC.